This is a list of T cell receptor beta chains from one sample in a study of blood T cell repertoires in COVID-19. Assay used: immunoSEQ multiplex PCR; TCRdb lists only in-frame clones, some missing. The sample has roughly 250,000 clones; 82% are singletons. The specimen was peripheral blood. These receptors were obtained from a woman aged 80 or older with active or convalescent COVID-19. The CDR3 runs from the conserved cysteine through the conserved F or W. Each record gives: CDR3 protein, CDR3 DNA, V gene, D gene, clone size, J gene. A D gene is named only where the DNA matches it firmly. Expanded clones are given a class, and other clones once, few, many or no size at all.

CASSLRGGAVRNEKLFF	TGTGCCAGCAGCTTAAGGGGGGGAGCTGTGCGTAATGAAAAACTGTTTTTT	TRBV7-9	.	.	TRBJ1-4
CASSLGGNYGYTF	TGTGCCAGCAGTTTAGGAGGAAATTATGGCTACACCTTC	TRBV28	.	once	TRBJ1-2
CASSEVWSGLGETQYF	TGTGCCAGCAGTGAAGTTTGGTCGGGACTCGGAGAGACCCAGTACTTC	TRBV2	.	.	TRBJ2-5
CASSSPGAAYEQYF	TGTGCCAGCAGTTCCCCAGGTGCCGCCTACGAGCAGTACTTC	TRBV28	.	.	TRBJ2-7
CASSPGRQGNTEAFF	TGTGCCAGCAGTCCCGGCCGGCAGGGGAACACTGAAGCTTTCTTT	TRBV28	.	.	TRBJ1-1
CAWSPKQGISYEQYF	TGTGCCTGGAGCCCCAAACAGGGAATCTCCTACGAGCAGTACTTC	TRBV30	.	.	TRBJ2-7
CASSLARGLTGNTIYF	TGCGCCAGCAGCTTGGCCAGGGGGCTAACTGGAAACACCATATATTTT	TRBV5-1	TRBD1	.	TRBJ1-3
CAAGGRGSGNEKLFF	TGTGCCGCGGGGGGCAGGGGGTCGGGTAATGAAAAACTGTTTTTT	TRBV2	TRBD1	few	TRBJ1-4
CSAPAAENTEAFF	TGCAGCGCCCCCGCCGCGGAGAACACTGAAGCTTTCTTT	TRBV29-1	.	.	TRBJ1-1
CASSLGGRGLNQPQHF	TGTGCCAGCAGCTTAGGAGGCAGGGGTCTGAATCAGCCCCAGCATTTT	TRBV7-6	.	few	TRBJ1-5
CASSRTGGNTIYF	TGTGCCAGCAGCCGGACGGGAGGAAACACCATATATTTT	TRBV6-5	.	.	TRBJ1-3
CASSFSGGEETQYF	TGCGCCAGCAGCTTTAGCGGGGGCGAAGAGACCCAGTACTTC	TRBV5-1	TRBD2	.	TRBJ2-5
CASSIGVSTDTQYF	TGTGCCAGTAGTATCGGGGTTAGCACAGATACGCAGTATTTT	TRBV19	.	.	TRBJ2-3
CASKVWTGGNQPQHF	TGTGCCAGCAAGGTCTGGACAGGGGGCAATCAGCCCCAGCATTTT	TRBV6-5	TRBD1	.	TRBJ1-5
CASSQNRDTANTEAFF	TGCGCCAGCAGTCAAAATAGGGACACCGCGAACACTGAAGCTTTCTTT	TRBV23-1	.	once	TRBJ1-1
CASSPGTENNGYTF	TGTGCCAGCTCACCGGGGACAGAAAACAATGGCTACACCTTC	TRBV18	TRBD1	.	TRBJ1-2
CATSRDMAGEGQPQHF	TGTGCCACCAGCAGAGATATGGCAGGGGAAGGTCAGCCCCAGCATTTT	TRBV15	.	once	TRBJ1-5
CASSLRPSSGGVQETQYF	TGTGCCAGCAGCTTGAGGCCGTCGAGCGGGGGGGTCCAAGAGACCCAGTACTTC	TRBV5-4	TRBD2	once	TRBJ2-5
CATSDPVGGQSNTGELFF	TGTGCCACCAGTGACCCCGTAGGGGGACAGTCGAACACCGGGGAGCTGTTTTTT	TRBV24-1	TRBD1	.	TRBJ2-2
CASSYGPDSQETQYF	TGTGCCAGCAGTTACGGCCCGGACAGCCAAGAGACCCAGTACTTC	TRBV6-5	.	.	TRBJ2-5
CASSLWAVTEAFF	TGTGCCAGCAGTTTATGGGCAGTCACTGAAGCTTTCTTT	TRBV28	.	.	TRBJ1-1
CASSIGASSYNEQFF	TGTGCCAGTAGTATAGGGGCGAGCTCCTACAATGAGCAGTTCTTC	TRBV19	.	.	TRBJ2-1
CASSIEQGEAFF	TGTGCCAGTAGTATAGAACAGGGTGAAGCTTTCTTT	TRBV19	.	.	TRBJ1-1
CASSLGSGHNEQFF	TGTGCCAGCAGCTTAGGAAGCGGGCACAATGAGCAGTTCTTC	TRBV11-2	.	once	TRBJ2-1
CSASRINEQFF	TGCAGTGCTAGCCGTATCAATGAGCAGTTCTTC	TRBV20-1	.	.	TRBJ2-1
CSVQGQGGSYGYTF	TGCAGCGTCCAAGGACAGGGGGGGTCCTATGGCTACACCTTC	TRBV29-1	TRBD1	once	TRBJ1-2
CAIRYRGDTEAFF	TGTGCCATCAGATACAGGGGTGACACTGAAGCTTTCTTT	TRBV10-3	TRBD1	.	TRBJ1-1